Reported below is one TCR beta chain. The sample belongs to a study of shared T cell receptors in the human thymus. Assay used: immunoSEQ multiplex PCR; TCRdb lists only in-frame clones, some missing. Seen here are roughly 560,000 clones, about 80% observed once, and the top ten hold more than 0.01%. Trimming took 3 bases from V and 12 from J; bases not matched to a gene: 16. Germline CDR1 and CDR2: MNHNS and SASEGT. The CDR3 is 17 residues long. The same data also went into a second study, on human thymus T cells. That work states: In corrective heart surgery, resections were taken, and these provided the thymus tissue.

This rearrangement joins TRBV6-1 to TRBJ2-1; TRBD2 aligns across 11 bases. The material sequenced was thymocytes. The TCR originated in a boy less than two years old with a congenital heart defect. The CDR3 reads CASSDTSGSFLAGGQFF. The CDR3 nucleotides read TGTGCCAGCAGTGACACTAGCGGGAGTTTCCTAGCCGGGGGGCAGTTCTTC.